Following are 17 T cell receptor beta chains from one sample sequenced in a study of shared clonotypes between healthy human individuals. The assay was immunoSEQ multiplex PCR, and TCRdb's table has in-frame clones only and misses some. The repertoire holds 2 million to 3 million clones, approximately 93% seen once, with more than 0.35% in the top ten. The sequenced sample was naive CD4+ T cells from PBMCs. Indicated subset: CD45RA+ positively selected. These receptor sequences come from a man between 18 and 29 years old in good health. Some clones in this sample may be carry-over from other donors' samples.

The chain recombines TRBV28 with TRBJ2-6, with 8 positions matching TRBD1. The CDR3 loop spans 16 amino acids. V gave up 5 bases and J gave up 2 bases; unmatched junction bases: 5. The V gene's germline CDR1 is MDHEN and CDR2 SYDVKM. CDR3 coding DNA: TGTGCCAGCAGTGGACAGGGAGTACCTGGGGCCAACGTCCTGACTTTC. Amino acid sequence: CASSGQGVPGANVLTF. Drawing the rest from reference TRBV28 and TRBJ2-6, the complete variable domain is DVKVTQSSRYLVKRTGEKVFLECVQDMDHENMFWYRQDPGLGLRLIYFSYDVKMKEKGDIPEGYSVSREKKERFSLILESASTNQTSMYLCASSGQGVPGANVLTFGAGSRLTVL.

A remark on this clone: This same CDR3 is encoded by further DNA sequences in the sample. The chain carries TRBV6-5 and TRBJ2-7, with TRBD1 matching 8 bases. The CDR3 contains 14 residues. V gave up 6 bases and J gave up 1 base; unmatched junction bases: 5. Germline V gene data show CDR1 as MNHEY and CDR2 as SVGAGI. CDR3 in amino acids: CASRRGQASYEQYF. CDR3 DNA: TGTGCCAGCAGGAGGGGACAGGCATCCTACGAGCAGTACTTC.

The V call is TRBV28, the J call TRBJ1-1; D is unclear. V was shortened by 10 bases and J by 1 base, with 10 bases between the two germline ends. The CDR3 totals 12 residues. Per the germline V gene, CDR1 is MDHEN and CDR2 is SYDVKM. The chain's CDR3 is CANRVKNTEAFF. The DNA of the CDR3 is TGTGCCAACAGAGTTAAGAACACTGAAGCTTTCTTT. The full variable domain, rest sourced from reference TRBV28 and TRBJ1-1, is DVKVTQSSRYLVKRTGEKVFLECVQDMDHENMFWYRQDPGLGLRLIYFSYDVKMKEKGDIPEGYSVSREKKERFSLILESASTNQTSMYLCANRVKNTEAFFGQGTRLTVV.

The sample holds one count of this clone. Different DNA sequences within this sample yield the same CDR3. The chain is built from TRBV5-1 and TRBJ2-2; 13 bases fit TRBD2. V shed 1 base, J shed 5 bases, and the junction held 2 bases outside the gene matches. Germline V gene sequence: CDR1 SGHRS, CDR2 YFSETQ. There are 16 residues in the CDR3. CDR3 residues: CASSLTSGRVTGELFF. The CDR3 bases are TGCGCCAGCAGCTTGACTAGCGGGAGGGTTACCGGGGAGCTGTTTTTT.

The V call is TRBV7-2, the J call TRBJ2-7, with D perhaps being TRBD1 or TRBD2 (5 bases each). The CDR3 extends over 18 amino acids. Germline V gene data show CDR1 as SGHTA and CDR2 as FQGNSA. Trimming removed 1 base at V and 0 bases at J, with 19 bases between. CDR3 in amino acids: CASSLGGVQWGISYEQYF. The CDR3 DNA reads TGTGCCAGCAGCTTAGGTGGGGTCCAATGGGGGATCTCCTACGAGCAGTACTTC.

This chain joins TRBV15 and TRBJ2-7; D remains unclear. Trimming removed 1 base at V and 2 bases at J, with 12 bases between. The V gene's germline CDR1 is LNHNV and CDR2 YYDKDF (reference sequence). The CDR3 is 15 residues long. The CDR3 here is CATSRGPIGPYEQYF. The CDR3 nucleotides are TGTGCCACCAGCAGAGGTCCTATTGGTCCCTACGAGCAGTACTTC.

The chain joins TRBV13 to TRBJ2-4; D is unclear. The CDR3 spans 14 residues. From germline, CDR1 is PRHDT and CDR2 FYEKMQ (reference sequence). V was pared by 4 bases and J by 1 base, with 8 bases between. CDR3 loop: CASSSGRAKNIQYF. DNA of the CDR3: TGTGCCAGCAGCTCTGGAAGGGCCAAAAACATTCAGTACTTC.

There are a few counts of this clone. This same CDR3 is encoded by further DNA sequences in the sample. The DNA of the CDR3 is TGTGCCAGCAGTTCCCCGGGACAAGGCACTGAAGCTTTCTTT. This sequence encodes CASSSPGQGTEAFF. The rearrangement links TRBV28 to TRBJ1-1; D may be TRBD1 (6 bases). Germline CDR1 reads MDHEN; CDR2 reads SYDVKM. This CDR3 region has 14 residues. V was clipped by 4 bases and J by 4 bases, with 13 bases between them.

The V gene is TRBV28, the J gene TRBJ1-1; 7 positions agree with TRBD1. CDR3 length: 14 residues. Trimming removed 4 bases from V and 9 bases from J; junction bases left unmatched: 11. CDR1 is MDHEN, CDR2 SYDVKM, per germline. The CDR3 nucleotides are TGTGCCAGCAGTTCGGGGCCCCAGGGGGTAAAAGCTTTCTTT. Encoded protein: CASSSGPQGVKAFF. Full variable domain (missing parts from reference TRBV28 and TRBJ1-1): DVKVTQSSRYLVKRTGEKVFLECVQDMDHENMFWYRQDPGLGLRLIYFSYDVKMKEKGDIPEGYSVSREKKERFSLILESASTNQTSMYLCASSSGPQGVKAFFGQGTRLTVV.

The gene calls are TRBV5-5 and TRBJ1-2; TRBD1 agrees at 7 bases. J was trimmed by 8 bases and V by 5 bases; bases with no gene match: 18. The germline V gene encodes CDR1 SGHKS and CDR2 YYEKEE (reference sequence). There are 16 residues in the CDR3. The CDR3 loop reads CASSLNRDSHNRGYTF. CDR3 coding DNA: TGTGCCAGCAGTTTGAACCGGGACAGCCACAATCGGGGCTACACCTTC.

The chain is built from TRBV5-5 and TRBJ1-1; no firm D call. CDR3 length: 16 residues. The V end was cut by 2 bases, the J end by 0 bases, with 14 bases between. CDR1 and CDR2 (germline): SGHKS, YYEKEE (reference sequence). The CDR3 here is CASSFVIGNMNTEAFF. CDR3 sequence (DNA): TGTGCCAGCAGCTTCGTCATAGGGAACATGAACACTGAAGCTTTCTTT.

The rearrangement uses TRBV11-3 and TRBJ2-2; 7 bases are a match to TRBD2. Per the germline V gene, CDR1 is SGHNT and CDR2 is YENEEA. There are 16 residues in the CDR3. V dropped 1 base and J dropped 1; count of bases not matched to a gene: 3. The CDR3 spells CASSLARGRNTGELFF. The DNA for the CDR3 is TGTGCCAGCAGCTTAGCGCGGGGGAGGAACACCGGGGAGCTGTTTTTT.

The count of this clone is one. The sample has other DNA sequences that encode this CDR3 too. The chain couples TRBV28 to TRBJ1-2; D ambiguous. The CDR3 is made up of 13 amino acids. The V end lost 5 bases, the J end lost 2 bases, and 9 bases lay between the germline ends. The germline CDR1 and CDR2 sequences are MDHEN and SYDVKM. The CDR3 is CASSPQTNYGYTF. The CDR3 DNA reads as TGTGCCAGCAGTCCACAAACAAACTATGGCTACACCTTC.

This clone occurred once. V and J are TRBV2 and TRBJ2-7; tentative D call: TRBD1 (5 bases). V lost 8 bases and J 0 bases, leaving 8 bases between the germline ends. The CDR3 covers 12 residues. Germline values: CDR1 SNHLY, CDR2 FYNNEI. CDR3 protein: CASPTDSYEQYF. CDR3 nucleotide sequence: TGTGCCAGCCCGACAGACTCCTACGAGCAGTACTTC.

The gene calls are TRBV25-1 and TRBJ2-7; 7 bases map to TRBD1. V lost 5 bases to trimming and J lost 6 bases; unmatched junction nucleotides: 4. Germline-derived CDR1 and CDR2 are MGHDK and SYGVNS. CDR3 length: 12 residues. CDR3 sequence reads: CASSPHRGEQYF. For the CDR3, the DNA is TGTGCCAGCAGTCCCCACAGGGGCGAGCAGTACTTC.

This clone has more than one count but fewer than ten. This chain links TRBV28 with TRBJ1-1; D gene unclear. Looked up from germline, CDR1 is MDHEN and CDR2 is SYDVKM. The CDR3 has 13 amino acids. V dropped 9 bases and J dropped 0 bases, with 11 bases sitting between them. CDR3 loop: CASQIPMNTEAFF. In DNA form, the CDR3 reads TGTGCCAGTCAAATTCCCATGAACACTGAAGCTTTCTTT.

V is TRBV7-9 and J is TRBJ2-5, with 7 bases identical to TRBD2. Germline V gives CDR1 SEHNR, CDR2 FQNEAQ (reference sequence). With V trimmed by 5 bases and J by 2 bases, 2 bases remained unmatched. The CDR3 is 13 amino acids. The CDR3 nucleotides are TGTGCCAGCAGCCGGGGACTACAAGAGACCCAGTACTTC. This encodes CASSRGLQETQYF.